The subject of this entry is one T cell receptor (beta chain). This CDR3 has 12 amino acids. Trimming took 6 bases from V and 3 from J; bases not matched to a gene: 1. The germline gives CDR1 ENHRY, CDR2 SYGVKD. With 60 Vbeta and 13 Jbeta primers, the PCR was carried out. Clones were sequenced by immunoSEQ multiplex PCR, and TCRdb holds only the in-frame ones, with some missing. The sample carries about 150,000 clones, roughly 82% recorded once. These data are taken from a study of cytomegalovirus exposure and HLA in healthy donors. Source material: PBMCs. This receptor was obtained from a woman aged 45-59 years in good health and CMV-seropositive. This rearrangement joins TRBV10-3 to TRBJ2-7, with TRBD1 matching over 8 bases. DNA of the CDR3: TGTGCCATCAGCGGACAGGGCTACGAGCAGTACTTC. As protein: CAISGQGYEQYF.